This TCR beta chain was profiled in a study of blood T cell repertoires in COVID-19. Study-wide background: Sites in the United States, Italy and Spain provided acute and convalescent COVID-19 samples. In each case, the material was cDNA or gDNA derived from T cells, B-cell-depleted T cells, or PBMCs.

This CDR3 is built from 12 residues. CDR1 PRHDT and CDR2 FYEKMQ come from the germline V gene (reference sequence). Trimming shortened V by 5 bases and J by 7 bases, and 8 bases separated the two germline ends. Source study methods: Using reference gene primer amplification, nucleated cell counts were estimated. The repertoire was sequenced with immunoSEQ multiplex PCR; TCRdb's copy has only in-frame clones and lacks some. That table supplies the V and J calls and clone size; D and trimming were determined from the DNA. The sample records some 390,000 clones, more than 70% being singletons. This clone was detected only a few times.

The chain employs TRBV13 and TRBJ2-2; D unclear. Specimen: peripheral blood. This TCR came from a woman aged 60-75 years with COVID-19, enrolled during active disease. The CDR3 DNA reads TGTGCCAGCAGCATGCGACACGGGGAGCTGTTTTTT. It translates to CASSMRHGELFF.